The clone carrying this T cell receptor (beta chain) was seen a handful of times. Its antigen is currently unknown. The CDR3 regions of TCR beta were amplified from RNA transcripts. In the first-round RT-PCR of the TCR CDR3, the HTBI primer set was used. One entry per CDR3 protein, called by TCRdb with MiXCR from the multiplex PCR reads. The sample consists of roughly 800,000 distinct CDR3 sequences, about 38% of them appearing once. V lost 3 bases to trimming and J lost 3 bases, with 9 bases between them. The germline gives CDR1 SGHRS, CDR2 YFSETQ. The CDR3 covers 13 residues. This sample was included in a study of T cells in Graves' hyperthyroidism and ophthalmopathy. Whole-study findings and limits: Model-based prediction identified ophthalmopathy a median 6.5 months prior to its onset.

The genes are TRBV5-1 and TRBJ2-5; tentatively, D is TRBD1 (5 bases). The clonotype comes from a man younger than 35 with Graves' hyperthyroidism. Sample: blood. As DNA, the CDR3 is TGCGCCAGCAGCTACGACAGTGAAGAGACCCAGTACTTC. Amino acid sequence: CASSYDSEETQYF.